This is a list of T cell receptor beta chains from one sample in a study of blood T cell repertoires in COVID-19. The data were produced by immunoSEQ multiplex PCR, yet TCRdb's version contains in-frame clones alone and is incomplete. The table lists more than 250,000 clones, about 84% of them singletons. The specimen sequenced was peripheral blood. Receptors originate from a woman aged 45-65 years with acute or convalescent COVID-19. Both conserved end residues are part of each CDR3. A D gene is named only where the DNA matches it firmly. The size entry is marked missing in some rows and otherwise reads once, few, many or a size class.

j_call,v_call,clone_size,d_call,cdr3_nt,cdr3_aa
TRBJ2-1,TRBV28,-,-,TGTGCCAGCAGTTTACCTTTGCGGAGGAGGGTATACAATGAGCAGTTCTTC,CASSLPLRRRVYNEQFF
TRBJ2-1,TRBV13,-,TRBD2,TGTGCCAGCAGCTCGGGACTAGCGGGATTTAGAGAGCAGTTCTTC,CASSSGLAGFREQFF
TRBJ2-5,TRBV29-1,-,-,TGCAGCGTCGCGAGGGGGGGAGGAGAGACCCAGTACTTC,CSVARGGGETQYF
TRBJ2-7,TRBV11-2,-,TRBD2,TGTGCCAGCAGCCGTGGACTAGCGGGGAGCACGAGCTCCTACGAGCAGTACTTC,CASSRGLAGSTSSYEQYF
TRBJ2-7,TRBV7-8,once,-,TGTGCCAGCAGCTTTTACGGGGGCTCCTACGAGCAGTACTTC,CASSFYGGSYEQYF
TRBJ2-2,TRBV7-3,-,TRBD2,TGTGCCAGCAGCTCCTGGACTAGCGGGAGGGGTCGGACCGGGGAGCTGTTTTTT,CASSSWTSGRGRTGELFF
TRBJ2-7,TRBV7-2,-,-,TGTGCCAGCAGCCTCAGCCAGGGCTACGAGCAGTACTTC,CASSLSQGYEQYF
TRBJ2-1,TRBV21-1,-,-,TGTGCCAGCAGCTCCGATGGGACTAGCGGGATATACAATGAGCAGTTCTTC,CASSSDGTSGIYNEQFF
TRBJ2-1,TRBV7-2,once,TRBD1,TGTGCCAGCAGCTTAGCCGGGGACAGCTCCTACAATGAGCAGTTCTTC,CASSLAGDSSYNEQFF
TRBJ2-5,TRBV4-3,-,TRBD1,TGCGCCAGCAGCCTACAGGGGGCTGAAGAGACCCAGTACTTC,CASSLQGAEETQYF
TRBJ2-1,TRBV28,once,-,TGTGCCAGCAGTTTTTATTTTTCCATAGGACAGAATGCTGGGTCCTACAATGAGCAGTTCTTC,CASSFYFSIGQNAGSYNEQFF
TRBJ2-5,TRBV6-6,-,TRBD2,TGTGCCAGCAGCCCCCTAGCGGGCTCAGAGACCCAGTACTTC,CASSPLAGSETQYF
TRBJ2-1,TRBV5-1,-,-,TGCGCCAGCAGCTTGCAGGGCGGTGAGCAGTTCTTC,CASSLQGGEQFF
TRBJ2-7,TRBV7-9,few,-,TGTGCCAGCAGCTCATTACAGGGAAGGTCCTACGAGCAGTACTTC,CASSSLQGRSYEQYF
TRBJ2-3,TRBV12-5,-,-,TGTGCCCCGACAGATACGCAGTATTTT,CAPTDTQYF
TRBJ2-1,TRBV3-1/TRBV3-2,-,-,TGTGCCAGCAGCCCCCGGCTAGGTTGGCAGTTCTTC,CASSPRLGWQFF
TRBJ2-1,TRBV20-1,-,-,TGCAGTGTAAAGCTTCGAGGTGAGCAGTTCTTC,CSVKLRGEQFF
TRBJ1-1,TRBV29-1,-,TRBD1,TGCAGCGTCGCGGGACAGTGGTCGGTTGAAGCTTTCTTT,CSVAGQWSVEAFF
TRBJ2-7,TRBV7-2,-,-,TGTGCCAGCAGTTATACACCGACCTACGAGCAGTACTTC,CASSYTPTYEQYF
TRBJ1-2,TRBV24-1,-,-,TGTGCCACCAGTGATTTCGCCAGTAACTATGGCTACACCTTC,CATSDFASNYGYTF
TRBJ2-7,TRBV4-2,-,TRBD2,TGTGCCAGCAGCCAGGATACTAGCGGGAGATCTCGGGGAAGCTACGAGCAGTACTTC,CASSQDTSGRSRGSYEQYF
TRBJ2-2,TRBV2,-,TRBD1,TGTGCCAGTAAAACAGGGGCCGGGGAGCTGTTTTTT,CASKTGAGELFF
TRBJ1-1,TRBV28,-,TRBD1,TGTGCCAGCAGTACCCGCGGGACAGGGAACACTGAAGCTTTCTTT,CASSTRGTGNTEAFF
TRBJ2-7,TRBV4-1,few,-,TGCGCCAGCAGCCCCCGGGACGGCGGGGTCCGCGAGCAGTACTTC,CASSPRDGGVREQYF
TRBJ2-1,TRBV11-2,-,TRBD1,TGTGCCAGCAGCCAACAGGGGGTCTTGGGCAATGAGCAGTTCTTC,CASSQQGVLGNEQFF
TRBJ2-5,TRBV28,-,-,TGTGCCAGCAGTACAACCGCGGGCAGGCTACTGCAAGAGACCCAGTACTTC,CASSTTAGRLLQETQYF
TRBJ2-1,TRBV6-5,once,-,TGTGCCAGCAGTTCGGACGCTGGACTTACGAATGAGCAGTTCTTC,CASSSDAGLTNEQFF
TRBJ1-5,TRBV27,once,-,TGTGCCAGCAGTCAAGACAGTCCCAATCAGCCCCAGCATTTT,CASSQDSPNQPQHF
TRBJ2-1,TRBV2,-,TRBD2,TGTGCCAGCAGTGAAGCAAGCGGGAGGGGGTCCTACAATGAGCAGTTCTTC,CASSEASGRGSYNEQFF
TRBJ1-2,TRBV10-3,-,TRBD1,TGTGCCGCCGGACAGGTTAGCTACACCTTC,CAAGQVSYTF
TRBJ2-1,TRBV7-2,-,-,TGTGCCAGCAGCTTAGATAAAGGCGGGGTCTCCTACAATGAGCAGTTCTTC,CASSLDKGGVSYNEQFF
TRBJ2-4,TRBV24-1,once,TRBD1,TGTGCCACCAGTGATACAGGGGGGGCCAAAAACATTCAGTACTTC,CATSDTGGAKNIQYF
TRBJ2-7,TRBV5-1,-,TRBD1,TGCGCCAGCAGCGTTGGACAGGGAGGAGAGCAGTACTTC,CASSVGQGGEQYF